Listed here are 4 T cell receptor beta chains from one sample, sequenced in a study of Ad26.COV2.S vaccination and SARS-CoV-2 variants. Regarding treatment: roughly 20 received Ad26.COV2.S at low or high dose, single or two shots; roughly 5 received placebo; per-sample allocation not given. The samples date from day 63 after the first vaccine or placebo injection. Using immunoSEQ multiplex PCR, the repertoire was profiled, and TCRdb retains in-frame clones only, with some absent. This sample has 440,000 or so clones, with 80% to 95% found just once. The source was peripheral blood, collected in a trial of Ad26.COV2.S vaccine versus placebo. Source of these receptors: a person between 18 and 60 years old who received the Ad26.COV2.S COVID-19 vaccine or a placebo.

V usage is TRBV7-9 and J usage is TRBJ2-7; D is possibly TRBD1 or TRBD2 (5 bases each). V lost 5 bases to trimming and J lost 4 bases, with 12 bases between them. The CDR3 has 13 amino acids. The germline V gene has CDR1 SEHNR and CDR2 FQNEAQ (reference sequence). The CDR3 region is CASSGKRGYEQYF. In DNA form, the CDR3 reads TGTGCCAGCAGCGGCAAGAGGGGTTACGAGCAGTACTTC. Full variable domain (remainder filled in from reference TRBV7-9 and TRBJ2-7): DTGVSQNPRHKITKRGQNVTFRCDPISEHNRLYWYRQTLGQGPEFLTYFQNEAQLEKSRLLSDRFSAERPKGSFSTLEIQRTEQGDSAMYLCASSGKRGYEQYFGPGTRLTVT.

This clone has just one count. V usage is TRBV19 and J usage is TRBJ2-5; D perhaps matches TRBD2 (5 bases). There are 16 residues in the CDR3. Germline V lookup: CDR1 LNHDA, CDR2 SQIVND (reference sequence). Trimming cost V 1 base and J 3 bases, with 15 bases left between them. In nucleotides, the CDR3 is TGTGCCAGTAGTATAGCGAGGAGCCTGGAGGAAGAGACCCAGTACTTC. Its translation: CASSIARSLEEETQYF. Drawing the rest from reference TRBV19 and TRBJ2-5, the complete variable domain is DGGITQSPKYLFRKEGQNVTLSCEQNLNHDAMYWYRQDPGQGLRLIYYSQIVNDFQKGDIAEGYSVSREKKESFPLTVTSAQKNPTAFYLCASSIARSLEEETQYFGPGTRLLVL.

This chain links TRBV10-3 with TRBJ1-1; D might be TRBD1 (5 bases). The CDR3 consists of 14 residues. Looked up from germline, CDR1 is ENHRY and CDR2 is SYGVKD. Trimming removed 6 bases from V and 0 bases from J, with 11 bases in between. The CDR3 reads CAIRGDSLNTEAFF. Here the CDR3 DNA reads TGTGCCATCAGGGGGGACTCACTGAACACTGAAGCTTTCTTT.

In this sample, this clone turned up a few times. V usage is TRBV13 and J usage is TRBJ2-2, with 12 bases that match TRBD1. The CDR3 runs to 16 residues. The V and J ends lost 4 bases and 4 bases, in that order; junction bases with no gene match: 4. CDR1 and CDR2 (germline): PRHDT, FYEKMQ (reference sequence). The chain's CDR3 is CASSSGQGAGTGELFF. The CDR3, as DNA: TGTGCCAGCAGCTCGGGACAGGGGGCGGGCACCGGGGAGCTGTTTTTT.